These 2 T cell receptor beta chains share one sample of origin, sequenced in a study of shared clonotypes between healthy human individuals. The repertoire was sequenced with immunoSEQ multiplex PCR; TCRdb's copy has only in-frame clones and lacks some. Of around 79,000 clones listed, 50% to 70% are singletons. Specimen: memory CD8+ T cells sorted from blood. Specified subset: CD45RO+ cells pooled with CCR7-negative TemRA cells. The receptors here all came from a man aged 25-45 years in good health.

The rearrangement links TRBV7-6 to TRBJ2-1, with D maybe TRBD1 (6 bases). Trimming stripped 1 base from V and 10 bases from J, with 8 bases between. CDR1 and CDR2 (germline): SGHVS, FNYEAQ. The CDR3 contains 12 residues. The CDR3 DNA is TGTGCCAGCAGCTTAGGACAGGAAGAGCAGTTCTTC. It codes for CASSLGQEEQFF.

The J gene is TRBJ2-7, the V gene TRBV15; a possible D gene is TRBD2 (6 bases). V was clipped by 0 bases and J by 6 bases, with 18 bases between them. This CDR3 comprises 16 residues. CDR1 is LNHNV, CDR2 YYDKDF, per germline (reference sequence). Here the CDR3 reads CATSRDSLVGGSEQYF. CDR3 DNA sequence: TGTGCCACCAGCAGAGATTCTCTAGTGGGAGGATCCGAGCAGTACTTC.